What follows describes a single T cell receptor (beta chain). Its matching antigen is unknown. Here immunoSEQ multiplex PCR was the method, and the copy in TCRdb shows in-frame clones only, minus some. The data contain approximately 16,000 clones, approximately 80% of them singletons. The CDR3 is made up of 10 amino acids. V dropped 0 bases and J dropped 4 bases, with 0 bases sitting between them. Germline values: CDR1 DFQATT, CDR2 SNEGSKA (reference sequence). Graft-derived tissue was subjected to processing to liberate intraepithelial and lamina propria lymphocytes. This entry belongs to a study of graft-versus-host responses after intestinal transplantation. On the study more broadly: Transplant types were multivisceral, liver-intestinal, or isolated intestinal.

General study results and limits: HvG clone declines early post-transplant were associated with peak circulating GvH levels.

The sequence was obtained from a human patient who received an intestinal transplant, so some T cells may come from the graft donor. The source material was ileum tissue, sampled 17 days after transplant. The chain employs TRBV20-1 and TRBJ2-5; D is unclear. CDR3 sequence: CSAREETQYF. CDR3 DNA sequence: TGCAGTGCTAGAGAAGAGACCCAGTACTTC.